A selection of T cell receptor beta chains follows, all from one sample in a study of T cells in Graves' hyperthyroidism and ophthalmopathy. MiXCR was run by TCRdb on the multiplex PCR reads, yielding one entry per CDR3 protein. The sample has 610,000 or so distinct CDR3 sequences; more than 45% are singletons. The sample was peripheral blood or thyroid tissue (not recorded which). Receptors were obtained from a woman aged 18-29 years with Graves' hyperthyroidism. CDR3s include the opening cysteine and the closing phenylalanine or tryptophan. A D gene is named only where the DNA matches it firmly. Clone sizes are given selectively: once, few, many, or a class where the clone is expanded.

V gene: TRBV25-1; clone size: many; J gene: TRBJ1-4; D gene: TRBD1; CDR3 protein: CASSEWRTGDEKLFF
V gene: TRBV4-1; clone size: many; J gene: TRBJ1-4; D gene: .; CDR3 protein: CASSQDGGAGNEKLFF
V gene: TRBV7-9; clone size: many; J gene: TRBJ1-1; D gene: .; CDR3 protein: CARQGWDTEAFF
V gene: TRBV19; clone size: many; J gene: TRBJ1-1; D gene: .; CDR3 protein: CASSIAGTEAFF
V gene: TRBV20-1; clone size: many; J gene: TRBJ2-7; D gene: .; CDR3 protein: CSATSVSAYEQYF
V gene: TRBV2; clone size: many; J gene: TRBJ1-5; D gene: TRBD1; CDR3 protein: CASSRTGGYSNQPQHF
V gene: TRBV7-2; clone size: .; J gene: TRBJ2-5; D gene: TRBD2; CDR3 protein: CASSLARLAGGPETQYF
V gene: TRBV7-9; clone size: .; J gene: TRBJ1-5; D gene: .; CDR3 protein: CASSLVANEQPQHF
V gene: TRBV7-3; clone size: many; J gene: TRBJ2-2; D gene: .; CDR3 protein: CASSFGGELFF
V gene: TRBV11-2; clone size: few; J gene: TRBJ2-5; D gene: TRBD2; CDR3 protein: CASSLGPLAGAVETQYF
V gene: TRBV7-9; clone size: .; J gene: TRBJ1-2; D gene: .; CDR3 protein: CASSYSGRETAVGYGYTF
V gene: TRBV29-1; clone size: .; J gene: TRBJ1-5; D gene: TRBD1; CDR3 protein: CSVGQANQPQHF
V gene: TRBV4-1; clone size: many; J gene: TRBJ1-2; D gene: .; CDR3 protein: CASAREGSYYGYTF
V gene: TRBV2; clone size: .; J gene: TRBJ1-2; D gene: .; CDR3 protein: CASTREGHGYTF
V gene: TRBV12-3/TRBV12-4; clone size: .; J gene: TRBJ2-7; D gene: .; CDR3 protein: CASSLFWGSYYEQYF
V gene: TRBV10-3; clone size: many; J gene: TRBJ1-5; D gene: .; CDR3 protein: CAISESGAGNQPQHF
V gene: TRBV15; clone size: .; J gene: TRBJ1-2; D gene: .; CDR3 protein: CATSSLSEGGNYGYTF
V gene: TRBV12-3/TRBV12-4; clone size: .; J gene: TRBJ1-2; D gene: TRBD1; CDR3 protein: CGSSDRGQLAGYTF
V gene: TRBV5-1; clone size: .; J gene: TRBJ1-1; D gene: .; CDR3 protein: CASSFAGPTFSGNTEAFF
V gene: TRBV6-5; clone size: many; J gene: TRBJ2-5; D gene: .; CDR3 protein: CASSYFGDETQYF
V gene: TRBV7-8; clone size: .; J gene: TRBJ1-6; D gene: .; CDR3 protein: CASSLALRAGIGSPLHF
V gene: TRBV12-5; clone size: many; J gene: TRBJ1-5; D gene: .; CDR3 protein: CASGSLRPQHF
V gene: TRBV7-2; clone size: .; J gene: TRBJ1-5; D gene: TRBD1; CDR3 protein: CASSSTGWGGQPQHF
V gene: TRBV12-3/TRBV12-4; clone size: many; J gene: TRBJ1-2; D gene: .; CDR3 protein: CASSLRRDPGGYTF
V gene: TRBV12-3/TRBV12-4; clone size: many; J gene: TRBJ1-2; D gene: TRBD1; CDR3 protein: CASSFSGTGGGYTF
V gene: TRBV5-8; clone size: many; J gene: TRBJ1-4; D gene: TRBD1; CDR3 protein: CASGQGANEKLFF
V gene: TRBV6-4; clone size: many; J gene: TRBJ1-6; D gene: TRBD1; CDR3 protein: CASRAGQGANSPLHF
V gene: TRBV10-3; clone size: many; J gene: TRBJ2-5; D gene: TRBD2; CDR3 protein: CAISEPTGTSGKETQYF
V gene: TRBV6-8; clone size: many; J gene: TRBJ1-5; D gene: .; CDR3 protein: CASTESYRPQHF
V gene: TRBV7-9; clone size: .; J gene: TRBJ2-2; D gene: .; CDR3 protein: CAHVRREHTGELFF
V gene: TRBV7-2; clone size: many; J gene: TRBJ1-2; D gene: .; CDR3 protein: CASSLTGGYTF
V gene: TRBV12-3/TRBV12-4; clone size: .; J gene: TRBJ1-5; D gene: .; CDR3 protein: CASSYLGLDKGPQHF
V gene: TRBV6-4; clone size: .; J gene: TRBJ1-4; D gene: TRBD1; CDR3 protein: CASNRGSTGRHEKLFF
V gene: TRBV7-2; clone size: few; J gene: TRBJ2-3; D gene: .; CDR3 protein: CASSLGLLEDTQYF
V gene: TRBV29-1; clone size: .; J gene: TRBJ2-7; D gene: .; CDR3 protein: CSVVPGPEAEQYF
V gene: TRBV25-1; clone size: many; J gene: TRBJ2-5; D gene: .; CDR3 protein: CASSEYGLQETQYF
V gene: TRBV15; clone size: .; J gene: TRBJ2-5; D gene: TRBD2; CDR3 protein: CATSSPSGSGTQYF
V gene: TRBV5-1; clone size: .; J gene: TRBJ2-7; D gene: TRBD2; CDR3 protein: CASSWDLLAGAEEQYF
V gene: TRBV5-8; clone size: many; J gene: TRBJ1-1; D gene: .; CDR3 protein: CASSPGTLEAFF
V gene: TRBV27; clone size: few; J gene: TRBJ1-1; D gene: .; CDR3 protein: CASSLKGSYGAFF
V gene: TRBV29-1; clone size: few; J gene: TRBJ1-2; D gene: .; CDR3 protein: CSVVTGEHGYTF
V gene: TRBV2; clone size: .; J gene: TRBJ2-6; D gene: TRBD2; CDR3 protein: CASSGTSGRANVLTF
V gene: TRBV10-3; clone size: .; J gene: TRBJ2-7; D gene: TRBD2; CDR3 protein: CAISEGGSLYEQYF
V gene: TRBV30; clone size: .; J gene: TRBJ1-1; D gene: .; CDR3 protein: CAWSVSTANTEAFF
V gene: TRBV20-1; clone size: once; J gene: TRBJ1-5; D gene: .; CDR3 protein: CSARTSGYEHF
V gene: TRBV20-1; clone size: many; J gene: TRBJ2-7; D gene: TRBD2; CDR3 protein: CSARDPGGTGYEQYF